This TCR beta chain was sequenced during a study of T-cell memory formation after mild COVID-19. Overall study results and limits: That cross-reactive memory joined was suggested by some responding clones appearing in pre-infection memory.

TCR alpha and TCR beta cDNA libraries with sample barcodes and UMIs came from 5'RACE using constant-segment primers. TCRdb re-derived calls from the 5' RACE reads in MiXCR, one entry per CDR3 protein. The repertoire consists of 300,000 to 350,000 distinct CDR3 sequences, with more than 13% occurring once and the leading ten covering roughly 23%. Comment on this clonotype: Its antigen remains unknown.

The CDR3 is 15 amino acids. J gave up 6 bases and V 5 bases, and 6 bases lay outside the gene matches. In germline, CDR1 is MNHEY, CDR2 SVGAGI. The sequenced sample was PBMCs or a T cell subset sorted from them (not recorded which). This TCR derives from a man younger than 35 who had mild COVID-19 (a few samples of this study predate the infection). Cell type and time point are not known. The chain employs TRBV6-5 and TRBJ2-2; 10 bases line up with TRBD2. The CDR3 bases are TGTGCCAGCAGTATTACTAGCGGGAAGGCCGGGGAGCTGTTTTTT. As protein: CASSITSGKAGELFF.